Sequencing of this T cell receptor (beta chain) was carried out in a study of T cell responses to AZD1222 COVID-19 vaccine. Trimming took off 3 bases at V and 8 bases at J, with 9 bases between the two ends. This CDR3 comprises 13 residues. The germline gives CDR1 KGHDR, CDR2 SFDVKD. Only in-frame clones appear in the TCRdb table, and some are missing; sequencing was by immunoSEQ multiplex PCR. The repertoire includes roughly 95,000 clones, more than 75% of them detected once, and around 3% sits in the top ten. The rearrangement links TRBV24-1 to TRBJ2-2; D call uncertain. The sample in question was peripheral blood, obtained on day 0 of AZD1222 vaccination. The origin of this receptor is an adult in good health. The CDR3 sequence: CATSDLLKGELFF. The CDR3 DNA reads as TGTGCCACCAGTGATCTTCTCAAAGGGGAGCTGTTTTTT.